The clone carrying this T cell receptor beta chain has more than one count but fewer than ten. The sample is drawn from a study of cytomegalovirus exposure and HLA in healthy donors. The CDR3 totals 14 residues. CDR1 and CDR2 (germline): SGHTA, FQGNSA. Trimming removed 4 bases at V and 5 bases at J, with 12 bases between. Primers included in the PCR were 60 Vbeta and 13 Jbeta primers. Here immunoSEQ multiplex PCR was the method, and the copy in TCRdb shows in-frame clones only, minus some. The repertoire includes some 120,000 clones, about 68% of them detected once, and over 8.5% sits in the top ten. This chain joins TRBV7-2 and TRBJ1-3; D ambiguous. The receptor comes from a woman aged 35 to 49 in good health and CMV-seropositive. The sequencing sample was made of PBMCs. The CDR3 protein is CASSSQNFRNTIYF. The CDR3, as DNA: TGTGCCAGCAGCTCCCAAAACTTTCGAAACACCATATATTTT.